The 20 T cell receptor beta chains given below trace back to one sample, sequenced in a study of identical twins. TCRdb re-called the 5' RACE reads with MiXCR, one entry per CDR3 protein. This table has roughly 190,000 distinct CDR3 sequences, 15% appearing once. These data were likewise used in another study, on T cells expressing NK-cell markers.

The specimen sequenced was CD8+ T cells sorted from blood. The receptors originated from a woman between 18 and 30 years old in good health.

The rearrangement uses TRBV21-1 and TRBJ2-7; TRBD1 is taken as the D call from the table, unchecked against the DNA. TRBV21-1 counts as a pseudogene. This CDR3 contains 11 residues. The CDR3 region has the DNA TGTGCCAGCAGCACACCAGGGGAGCAGTACTTC. This codes for CASSTPGEQYF.

This chain links TRBV7-2 with TRBJ2-1; D may correspond to TRBD1 or TRBD2 (6 bases each). CDR1 SGHTA and CDR2 FQGNSA come from the germline V gene. V dropped 5 bases and J dropped 7 bases, with 12 bases sitting between them. The CDR3 totals 13 residues. CDR3 residues: CASSTEGGNEQFF. DNA for the CDR3: TGTGCCAGCAGCACCGAGGGGGGAAATGAGCAGTTCTTC. Filled out from reference TRBV7-2 and TRBJ2-1, the complete variable domain reads GAGVSQSPSNKVTEKGKDVELRCDPISGHTALYWYRQSLGQGLEFLIYFQGNSAPDKSGLPSDRFSAERTGGSVSTLTIQRTQQEDSAVYLCASSTEGGNEQFFGPGTRLTVL.

This clonotype has at least ten counts. V is TRBV7-9 and J is TRBJ2-7, with D possibly being TRBD1 or TRBD2 (5 bases each). The CDR3 length is 14 residues. The germline V gene has CDR1 SEHNR and CDR2 FQNEAQ (reference sequence). V was shortened by 3 bases and J by 2 bases, with 11 bases between the two germline ends. The CDR3 sequence is CASSLLGTPYEQYF. Here the CDR3 DNA reads TGTGCCAGCAGCTTGTTGGGGACCCCCTACGAGCAGTACTTC. Combining the CDR3 with reference TRBV7-9 and TRBJ2-7 gives the whole variable domain DTGVSQNPRHKITKRGQNVTFRCDPISEHNRLYWYRQTLGQGPEFLTYFQNEAQLEKSRLLSDRFSAERPKGSFSTLEIQRTEQGDSAMYLCASSLLGTPYEQYFGPGTRLTVT.

The chain carries TRBV12-3 or TRBV12-4 and TRBJ2-1; tentative D call: TRBD1 (6 bases). This CDR3 spans 13 amino acids. V dropped 5 bases and J dropped 14 bases, with 19 bases sitting between them. CDR3 in amino acids: CASSAGQNLMEFF. CDR3 DNA: TGTGCCAGCAGTGCTGGACAGAACTTGATGGAGTTCTTC.

J is TRBJ2-1 and V is TRBV7-2, with TRBD2 matching over 7 bases. The germline gives CDR1 SGHTA, CDR2 FQGNSA. This CDR3 contains 16 residues. With V trimmed by 3 bases and J by 2 bases, 7 bases remained unmatched. The CDR3 sequence is CASSFDVAGAYNEQFF. The CDR3 nucleotides read TGTGCCAGCAGCTTTGACGTGGCGGGAGCCTACAATGAGCAGTTCTTC.

This clonotype has only a few counts. The chain couples TRBV5-1 to TRBJ2-1, with a possible D match to TRBD2 (7 bases). Trimming pared 0 bases from V and 4 bases from J, leaving 11 bases between. Germline V gene sequence: CDR1 SGHRS, CDR2 YFSETQ. The CDR3 is made up of 15 amino acids. In DNA, the CDR3 is TGCGCCAGCAGCTTGGCCAGGGGAGGGTACAATGAGCAGTTCTTC. Encoded protein: CASSLARGGYNEQFF.

The chain employs TRBV27 and TRBJ2-3, with TRBD1 identical over 10 bases. Germline values: CDR1 MNHEY, CDR2 SMNVEV (reference sequence). The ends lost 10 bases at V and 2 bases at J; junction bases unmatched: 6. The CDR3 is 14 residues long. The CDR3 nucleotides are TGTGCCACATCGGGACAGGGGCCCACAGATACGCAGTATTTT. It specifies CATSGQGPTDTQYF.

This clonotype was seen ten or more times. The chain employs TRBV12-3 or TRBV12-4 and TRBJ2-7; D is uncertain. The CDR3 consists of 13 residues. V lost 4 bases and J 4 bases, leaving 11 bases between the germline ends. CDR3 sequence reads: CASSSRVRYEQYF. CDR3 DNA: TGTGCCAGCAGTTCTCGGGTCCGGTACGAGCAGTACTTC.

The chain recombines TRBV6-1 with TRBJ1-1; D gene ambiguous. The CDR3 covers 14 residues. Germline CDR1 is MNHNS and CDR2 is SASEGT. V dropped 8 bases and J dropped 8 bases, with 21 bases sitting between them. The CDR3 reads CASLPLLGLTEAFF. The CDR3 DNA reads TGTGCCAGCCTCCCCCTTCTCGGATTGACCGAAGCTTTCTTT.

V is TRBV5-1 and J is TRBJ1-1, with 7 bases aligning to TRBD1. This CDR3 has 15 amino acids. Trimming cost V 2 bases and J 0 bases; bases outside gene matches: 4. Germline-derived CDR1 and CDR2 are SGHRS and YFSETQ. CDR3 nucleotides: TGCGCCAGCAGCTTCCGGACAGGTCTGAACACTGAAGCTTTCTTT. Protein product: CASSFRTGLNTEAFF.

At least ten counts were recorded for this clonotype. The V call is TRBV5-6, the J call TRBJ1-1; D is uncertain. This CDR3 is 11 amino acids long. V gave up 3 bases and J gave up 3 bases, with 3 bases separating them. Germline V gene data show CDR1 as SGHDT and CDR2 as YYEEEE. CDR3 sequence (DNA): TGTGCCAGCAGCTCGGACACTGAAGCTTTCTTT. It yields the protein CASSSDTEAFF.

This clonotype was seen only a few times. This rearrangement joins TRBV12-3 or TRBV12-4 to TRBJ1-1; D call uncertain. The CDR3 has 16 amino acids. The V end was cut by 5 bases, the J end by 0 bases, with 16 bases between. This CDR3 reads CASSPLYWSMNTEAFF. The CDR3 region has the DNA TGTGCCAGCAGTCCCCTCTATTGGAGCATGAACACTGAAGCTTTCTTT.

The chain recombines TRBV5-5 with TRBJ2-2; 9 positions agree with TRBD1. The ends lost 0 bases at V and 7 bases at J; junction bases unmatched: 13. CDR1 is SGHKS and CDR2 is YYEKEE in the germline V gene (reference sequence). This CDR3 comprises 18 residues. CDR3 sequence: CASSLVPMTGGPGGELFF. Written as DNA, the CDR3 is TGTGCCAGCAGCTTGGTGCCTATGACAGGGGGACCAGGCGGGGAGCTGTTTTTT.

This clonotype was recorded a few times. This chain joins TRBV5-1 and TRBJ2-5; 10 bases match TRBD1. This CDR3 is 14 amino acids long. Germline values: CDR1 SGHRS, CDR2 YFSETQ. V shed 7 bases, J shed 4 bases, and the junction held 7 bases outside the gene matches. CDR3 residues: CASLDRGRGETQYF. The CDR3 DNA reads as TGCGCCAGCCTCGACAGGGGGCGCGGAGAGACCCAGTACTTC.

This clonotype appeared a few times. The J gene is TRBJ2-3, the V gene TRBV3-1; D not certain. CDR1 and CDR2 (germline): LGHDT, YNNKEL (reference sequence). Trimming cost V 3 bases and J 2 bases, with 9 bases left between them. The CDR3 sequence is 14 residues long. The CDR3 bases are TGTGCCAGCAGCCAGGCAGGCGCCACAGATACGCAGTATTTT. Encoded protein: CASSQAGATDTQYF.

The gene calls are TRBV4-3 and TRBJ2-1; possibly TRBD2 for D (5 bases). V was shortened by 2 bases and J by 8 bases, with 10 bases between the two germline ends. CDR3 length: 13 residues. The germline V gene encodes CDR1 LGHNA and CDR2 YSLEER. CDR3 bases: TGCGCCAGCAGCCAACAACTAGTCCATGAGCAGTTCTTC. This translates into CASSQQLVHEQFF.

This clonotype is labeled as medium-sized. The chain uses TRBV6-2 or TRBV6-3 and TRBJ2-6; D not certain. The CDR3 loop spans 15 amino acids. In germline, CDR1 is MNHEY, CDR2 SVGEGT. With 2 bases removed from V and 0 bases from J, the gap between germline ends came to 5 bases. The CDR3 DNA reads as TGTGCCAGCAGTTACATCGTCTCTGGGGCCAACGTCCTGACTTTC. As protein: CASSYIVSGANVLTF.

This clonotype has ten or more counts. CDR3 sequence (DNA): TGTGCCAGCAGTCCAGGGGGCGGCTACACCTTC. Translating it yields CASSPGGGYTF. V and J are TRBV12-3 or TRBV12-4 and TRBJ1-2, with TRBD1 matching over 8 bases. V was clipped by 5 bases and J by 8 bases; unmatched bases: 1. CDR3 length: 11 amino acids.

This clonotype has only a few counts. V is TRBV7-9 and J is TRBJ2-7, with a possible D match to TRBD2 (6 bases). Germline loops: CDR1 SEHNR, CDR2 FQNEAQ (reference sequence). Trimming left V 4 bases short and J 4 bases short, with 20 bases between. The CDR3 length is 16 residues. CDR3 coding DNA: TGTGCCAGCAGCTCCGACCGGGGGTTTTGGGGATACGAGCAGTACTTC. This encodes CASSSDRGFWGYEQYF. The variable domain in full, with the rest retrieved from reference TRBV7-9 and TRBJ2-7, is DTGVSQNPRHKITKRGQNVTFRCDPISEHNRLYWYRQTLGQGPEFLTYFQNEAQLEKSRLLSDRFSAERPKGSFSTLEIQRTEQGDSAMYLCASSSDRGFWGYEQYFGPGTRLTVT.

This clonotype was detected only a few times. V gene TRBV5-8 combines with J gene TRBJ2-5, with TRBD2 matching over 9 bases. CDR1 SGHTS and CDR2 YDEGEE come from the germline V gene. The CDR3 covers 16 residues. After removal of 5 bases from V and 5 bases from J, the junction contained 13 bases not matched to a gene. The CDR3 sequence: CASSSGLAGEWETQYF. CDR3 DNA sequence: TGTGCCAGCAGTTCCGGGTTAGCGGGAGAGTGGGAGACCCAGTACTTC.